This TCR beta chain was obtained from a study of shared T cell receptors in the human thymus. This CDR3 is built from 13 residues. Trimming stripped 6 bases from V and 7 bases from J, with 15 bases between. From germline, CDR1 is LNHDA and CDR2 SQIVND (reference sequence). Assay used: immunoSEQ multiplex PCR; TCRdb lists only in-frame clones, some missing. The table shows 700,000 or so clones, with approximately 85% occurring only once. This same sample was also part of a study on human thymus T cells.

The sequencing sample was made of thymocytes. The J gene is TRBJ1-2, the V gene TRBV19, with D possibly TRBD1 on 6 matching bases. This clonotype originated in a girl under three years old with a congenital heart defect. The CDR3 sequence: CASRQIGGVGYTF. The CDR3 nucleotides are TGTGCCAGTAGGCAAATAGGGGGGGTTGGCTACACCTTC.